The clone carrying this TCR beta chain has more than one count but fewer than ten. These data belong to a study of T cells after yellow fever vaccination. The germline V gene encodes CDR1 DFQATT and CDR2 SNEGSKA (reference sequence). The CDR3 covers 15 residues. The V gene end was trimmed by 0 bases and the J gene end by 2 bases; junction bases not matched to a gene: 5. TCRdb redid the calling of the 5' RACE reads with MiXCR, one entry per CDR3 protein. Among 200,000 to 250,000 distinct CDR3 sequences, approximately 3% were seen once, and the ten largest hold around 3%. Sequencing used CD4+ T cells sorted from PBMCs, obtained 10 days after the yellow fever booster vaccination. This TCR derives from a man aged 18 to 29 who received the YFV17D yellow fever vaccine. V and J are TRBV20-1 and TRBJ1-2, with 8 bases fitting TRBD1. The CDR3 bases are TGCAGTGCTAGAGATCCCCAGGGGGCCAACTATGGCTACACCTTC. It yields the protein CSARDPQGANYGYTF.